The 5 T cell receptor beta chains listed next were all sequenced from one sample in a study of T cells in Graves' hyperthyroidism and ophthalmopathy. Amplified TCR beta CDR3 regions came from RNA transcripts. HTBI primers were used for first-round RT-PCR of the TCR CDR3. TCRdb re-analysed the multiplex PCR reads in MiXCR, keeping a single row per CDR3 protein. This sample yields about 210,000 distinct CDR3 sequences, of which more than 15% are seen a single time; roughly 53% belongs to the top ten. Sequenced material: blood. Source of these receptors: a man aged 45 to 65 with Graves' hyperthyroidism.

Only a few counts were recorded for this clonotype. The chain links TRBV7-8 to TRBJ1-5, with 9 bases fitting TRBD1. CDR3 length: 18 amino acids. Per the germline V gene, CDR1 is SGHVS and CDR2 is FQNEAQ. Unmatched junction bases numbered 10, after V lost 3 bases and J lost 1 base. The CDR3 loop is CASSFGQGRAVSNQPQHF. Written as DNA, the CDR3 is TGTGCCAGCAGCTTCGGACAGGGGCGAGCCGTGAGCAATCAGCCCCAGCATTTT. Variable domain in full (rest from reference TRBV7-8 and TRBJ1-5): GAGVSQSPRYKVAKRGQDVALRCDPISGHVSLFWYQQALGQGPEFLTYFQNEAQLDKSGLPSDRFFAERPEGSVSTLKIQRTQQEDSAVYLCASSFGQGRAVSNQPQHFGDGTRLSIL.

At least ten counts were recorded for this clonotype. The genes are TRBV24-1 and TRBJ1-2; D uncertain. The CDR3 runs to 14 residues. CDR1 KGHDR and CDR2 SFDVKD come from the germline V gene. Trimming removed 0 bases at V and 2 bases at J, with 6 bases between. Written as DNA, the CDR3 is TGTGCCACCAGTGATTTGGGGCGAAACTATGGCTACACCTTC. It codes for CATSDLGRNYGYTF.

This clonotype came up many times. The CDR3 DNA follows: TGTGCCAGCAGTCAGACAGTTTCCAATGGCTACACCTTC. It specifies CASSQTVSNGYTF. The rearrangement links TRBV12-3 or TRBV12-4 to TRBJ1-2, with D possibly TRBD1 on 5 matching bases. V lost 5 bases and J 6 bases, leaving 13 bases between the germline ends. The CDR3 runs 13 residues.

A few counts support this clonotype. The chain combines TRBV5-1 with TRBJ1-1; 8 bases align to TRBD1. Looked up from germline, CDR1 is SGHRS and CDR2 is YFSETQ. With 0 bases clipped from V and 7 bases from J, the junction kept 8 bases outside the gene matches. This CDR3 contains 15 residues. CDR3: CASSLAVGGQGEAFF. In DNA, the CDR3 is TGCGCCAGCAGCTTGGCCGTTGGTGGACAGGGTGAAGCTTTCTTT.

This clonotype was counted at least ten times. The chain links TRBV10-3 to TRBJ2-7; no reliable D call. This CDR3 region has 11 residues. The ends were cut back, 4 bases at V and 8 bases at J, with 9 bases in the middle. The V gene's germline CDR1 is ENHRY and CDR2 SYGVKD. The CDR3: CAISGGSQQYF. The CDR3 region has the DNA TGTGCCATCAGTGGGGGATCGCAGCAGTACTTC.